Described below is a single TCR beta chain sequence and its context. The antigen is undetermined. This entry comes from a study of cytomegalovirus exposure and HLA in healthy donors. Findings and caveats of the study: Indistinguishable V segments such as TRBV6-2 and TRBV6-3 were excluded.

Primers for the PCR totalled 60 Vbeta and 13 Jbeta. Produced via immunoSEQ multiplex PCR; TCRdb's table is partial and in-frame only. The sample contains approximately 140,000 clones, roughly 80% of which appear only once. Germline CDR1 reads LNHDA; CDR2 reads SQIVND (reference sequence). The CDR3 is 15 amino acids. Trimming stripped 4 bases from V and 0 bases from J, with 10 bases between. This chain links TRBV19 with TRBJ1-5, with D hard to call. Sequencing was carried out using PBMCs. The TCR was taken from a woman aged 40-49 years in good health and CMV-seropositive. The CDR3 loop is CASSTRAYSNQPQHF. CDR3 bases: TGTGCCAGTAGTACGCGGGCTTATAGCAATCAGCCCCAGCATTTT.